Listed below are T cell receptor beta chains from one sample, sequenced in a study of cytomegalovirus exposure and HLA in healthy donors. Profiled with immunoSEQ multiplex PCR; TCRdb holds only in-frame clones, not every one. The table records over 200,000 clones, around 88% of them present only once. The sequenced sample was PBMCs. These receptors were obtained from a woman younger than 30 in good health and CMV-seronegative. CDR3s include the opening cysteine and the closing phenylalanine or tryptophan. The D gene is left open where the match is weak. Only part of the rows carry a size: once, few, many, or a class if the clone is expanded.

cdr3_length | d_call | j_call | v_call | clone_size | cdr3_nt | cdr3_aa
17 | . | TRBJ2-7 | TRBV4-1 | once | TGCGCCAGCAGCCAGGTACTTATTGACGGGGGAAAATACGAGCAGTACTTC | CASSQVLIDGGKYEQYF
17 | . | TRBJ1-1 | TRBV21-1 | once | TGTGCCAGCAGCAAAGGGGGGGGGCGTCAAGGAAACACTGAAGCTTTCTTT | CASSKGGGRQGNTEAFF
18 | TRBD2 | TRBJ2-2 | TRBV7-2 | . | TGTGCCAGCAGCTTATCTGTTCTAGCGGGAGTCTCCACCGGGGAGCTGTTTTTT | CASSLSVLAGVSTGELFF
18 | TRBD2 | TRBJ2-7 | TRBV13 | few | TGTGCCAGCAGCTTAAGCGGGGGGGGGTCCCAACTTTACTACGAGCAGTACTTC | CASSLSGGGSQLYYEQYF
17 | . | TRBJ1-2 | TRBV7-9 | . | TGTGCCAGCAGCTTAGACACTTCTGGGGGGATAACATATGGCTACACCTTC | CASSLDTSGGITYGYTF
15 | TRBD1 | TRBJ1-2 | TRBV5-1 | . | TGCGCCAGCAGCTTGGAGGAGGGGGCTCGCTATGGCTACACCTTC | CASSLEEGARYGYTF
17 | . | TRBJ2-1 | TRBV11-3 | . | TGTGCCAGCAGCTATCTAGTAGCGGATCCAAGCAACAATGAGCAGTTCTTC | CASSYLVADPSNNEQFF
11 | . | TRBJ2-1 | TRBV5-4 | once | TGTGCCAGCAGCCGAGAAAATGAGCAGTTCTTC | CASSRENEQFF
13 | . | TRBJ1-2 | TRBV11-2 | . | TGTGCCAGCAGCTCGATCGTCAGCGACGGCTACACCTTC | CASSSIVSDGYTF
13 | TRBD1 | TRBJ2-7 | TRBV29-1 | . | TGCAGCGTCGCCGACAGGGATCCCTACGAGCAGTACTTC | CSVADRDPYEQYF
13 | TRBD2 | TRBJ2-4 | TRBV14 | . | TGTGCCAGCGCTCTACGGGAGGGAAACATTCAGTACTTC | CASALREGNIQYF
14 | . | TRBJ1-4 | TRBV7-9 | . | TGTGCCAGCAGCTCCGGGGGGGCGCCTGAAAAACTGTTTTTT | CASSSGGAPEKLFF
15 | TRBD1 | TRBJ2-1 | TRBV2 | . | TGTGCCAGCAGCCGGGACAGGGGATTAAACAATGAGCAGTTCTTC | CASSRDRGLNNEQFF
14 | TRBD2 | TRBJ2-7 | TRBV5-4 | once | TGTGCCAGCAGGTCCGGGACTAGCACCTACGAGCAGTACTTC | CASRSGTSTYEQYF
14 | . | TRBJ2-7 | TRBV27 | few | TGTGCCAGCAGTCCAATCGGGGGTATCTACGAGCAGTACTTC | CASSPIGGIYEQYF
14 | TRBD2 | TRBJ2-5 | TRBV2 | . | TGTGCCAGCAATGTACTAGCGGGTGGAGAGACCCAGTACTTC | CASNVLAGGETQYF
14 | . | TRBJ1-6 | TRBV6-1 | . | TGTGCCAGCAGCGAGGGTAGACCTAATTCACCCCTCCACTTT | CASSEGRPNSPLHF
14 | . | TRBJ2-5 | TRBV5-5 | . | TGTGCCAGCAGCGAATCGGGACACTTGAGGCCCCAGTACTTC | CASSESGHLRPQYF
13 | . | TRBJ1-5 | TRBV7-9 | . | TGTGCCAGCATAAGCAAGGGGAATCAGCCCCAGCATTTT | CASISKGNQPQHF
15 | . | TRBJ2-7 | TRBV28 | . | TGTGCCAGCAGTTTAGGGGGAGGGGGGCCCTACGAGCAGTACTTC | CASSLGGGGPYEQYF
16 | TRBD2 | TRBJ2-7 | TRBV11-1 | few | TGTGCCAGCAGCTTAAAGGTCGGGGCTAGCGGATACGAGCAGTACTTC | CASSLKVGASGYEQYF
15 | . | TRBJ1-1 | TRBV9 | . | TGTGCCAGCAGCGTAGGAAGGACAAGGAATTCTGAAGCTTTCTTT | CASSVGRTRNSEAFF
17 | . | TRBJ1-4 | TRBV30 | . | TGTGCCTGGAGTGTAGTTAGGGGGATCACAACTAATGAAAAACTGTTTTTT | CAWSVVRGITTNEKLFF
18 | TRBD1 | TRBJ1-2 | TRBV10-3 | . | TGTGCCATCAGCCCACGGGACAGCGTCCTCCTAGCTAACTATGGCTACACCTTC | CAISPRDSVLLANYGYTF
14 | . | TRBJ1-2 | TRBV14 | . | TGTGCCAGCAGCGGCTCGGGGGGTAACTATGGCTACACCTTC | CASSGSGGNYGYTF
15 | TRBD1 | TRBJ2-1 | TRBV6-4 | once | TGTGCCAGCAGTGACTCAGGGGGCGGCTACAATGAGCAGTTCTTC | CASSDSGGGYNEQFF
12 | . | TRBJ1-1 | TRBV19 | . | TGTGCCCGGGGGGGAAAAGGAACTGAAGCTTTCTTT | CARGGKGTEAFF
12 | . | TRBJ1-1 | TRBV29-1 | . | TGCAGCGTCGCCCAGGGAAACACTGAAGCTTTCTTT | CSVAQGNTEAFF
12 | TRBD2 | TRBJ2-7 | TRBV30 | . | TGTGCCTGGAGCCGGGGGGTCTACGAGCAGTACTTC | CAWSRGVYEQYF
16 | TRBD2 | TRBJ2-7 | TRBV5-1 | . | TGCGCCAGCAGCTCACAACTAGCGGGAGGGCCAAGCGAGCAGTACTTC | CASSSQLAGGPSEQYF
15 | . | TRBJ1-3 | TRBV4-2 | . | TGTGCCAGCAGCCAAGCCACTTTATCAGGAAACACCATATATTTT | CASSQATLSGNTIYF
16 | . | TRBJ1-5 | TRBV28 | . | TGTGCCAGCAGCTTAGAGGCAGGGCGGATCAATCAGCCCCAGCATTTT | CASSLEAGRINQPQHF
14 | TRBD2 | TRBJ2-7 | TRBV30 | . | TGTGCCTGGAACTTGGGACTAGCGGGAGGCGAGCAGTACTTC | CAWNLGLAGGEQYF
16 | . | TRBJ2-6 | TRBV27 | . | TGTGCCAGCATTTACAGAGCATTCTCTGGGGCCAACGTCCTGACTTTC | CASIYRAFSGANVLTF
12 | . | TRBJ1-1 | TRBV27 | . | TGTGCCAGCGGGGGCATGAACACTGAAGCTTTCTTT | CASGGMNTEAFF
16 | . | TRBJ1-5 | TRBV11-2 | . | TGTGCCAGCAGCTTAGTAACGGTAGTTCGCAATCAGCCCCAGCATTTT | CASSLVTVVRNQPQHF
16 | . | TRBJ2-2 | TRBV7-9 | . | TGTGCCAGCAGCTTAGAGCGCGGGGGCAACACCGGGGAGCTGTTTTTT | CASSLERGGNTGELFF
15 | . | TRBJ1-1 | TRBV5-4 | few | TGTGCCAGCAGCTTTGAATCCAGGGGGAACACTGAAGCTTTCTTT | CASSFESRGNTEAFF
16 | TRBD1 | TRBJ2-7 | TRBV10-2 | . | TGCGCCAGCAGGGCAGGGGGCTTCGTGTCTATCGACGAGCAGTACTTC | CASRAGGFVSIDEQYF
16 | TRBD2 | TRBJ2-5 | TRBV7-3 | . | TGTGCCAGCAGATCGGGCCGACTAGCGGTCGGAGAGACCCAGTACTTC | CASRSGRLAVGETQYF
15 | TRBD2 | TRBJ2-3 | TRBV2 | . | TGTGCCAGCAGTTATAGCGGGGGGCGCACAGATACGCAGTATTTT | CASSYSGGRTDTQYF
17 | TRBD2 | TRBJ2-4 | TRBV4-3 | . | TGCGCCAGCAGCCAAGATATTGGGGGGGTCCCCAAAAACATTCAGTACTTC | CASSQDIGGVPKNIQYF
13 | . | TRBJ2-5 | TRBV19 | . | TGTGCCAGTAGTATTTTAATTCAAGAGACCCAGTACTTC | CASSILIQETQYF
12 | . | TRBJ2-7 | TRBV5-4 | . | TGTGCCAGCAGCCGACAGACCTACGAGCAGTACTTC | CASSRQTYEQYF
14 | . | TRBJ1-2 | TRBV6-5 | . | TGTGCCAGCAGTTACTCAGGGGGTGTCGATGGCTACACCTTC | CASSYSGGVDGYTF